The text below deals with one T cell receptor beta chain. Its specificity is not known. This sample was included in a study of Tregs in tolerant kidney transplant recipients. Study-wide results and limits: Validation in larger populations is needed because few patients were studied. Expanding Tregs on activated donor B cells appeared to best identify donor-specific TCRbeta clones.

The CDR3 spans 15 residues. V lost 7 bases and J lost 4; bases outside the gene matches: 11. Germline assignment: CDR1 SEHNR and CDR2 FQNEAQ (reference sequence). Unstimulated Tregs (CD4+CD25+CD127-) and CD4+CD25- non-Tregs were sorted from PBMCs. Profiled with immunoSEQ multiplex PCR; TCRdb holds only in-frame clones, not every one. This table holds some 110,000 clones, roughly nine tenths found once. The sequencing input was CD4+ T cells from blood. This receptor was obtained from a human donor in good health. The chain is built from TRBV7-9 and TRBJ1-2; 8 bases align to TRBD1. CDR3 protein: CASTQGAGGSYGYTF. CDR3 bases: TGTGCCAGCACCCAGGGGGCAGGGGGTTCCTATGGCTACACCTTC.